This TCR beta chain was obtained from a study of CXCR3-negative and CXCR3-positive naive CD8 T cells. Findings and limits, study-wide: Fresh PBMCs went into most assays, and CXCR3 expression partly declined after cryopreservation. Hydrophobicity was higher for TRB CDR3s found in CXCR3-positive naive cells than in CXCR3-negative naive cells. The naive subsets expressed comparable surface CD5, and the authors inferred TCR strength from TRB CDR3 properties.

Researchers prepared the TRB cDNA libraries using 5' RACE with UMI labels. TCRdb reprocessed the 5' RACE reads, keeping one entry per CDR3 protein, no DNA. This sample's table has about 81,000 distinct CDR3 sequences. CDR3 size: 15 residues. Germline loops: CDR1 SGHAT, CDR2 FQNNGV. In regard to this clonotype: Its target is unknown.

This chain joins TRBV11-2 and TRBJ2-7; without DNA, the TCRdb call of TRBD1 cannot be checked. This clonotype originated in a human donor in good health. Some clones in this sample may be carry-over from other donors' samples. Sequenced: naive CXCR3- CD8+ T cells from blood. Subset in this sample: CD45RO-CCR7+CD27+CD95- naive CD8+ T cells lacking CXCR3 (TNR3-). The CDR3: CASSRTGGFLDEQYF.